This T cell receptor (beta chain) was documented in a study of T cells after yellow fever vaccination. Across the whole study: Preparation of fractions with low cell numbers was performed using SMART-Seq v4 Ultra Low Input. Points from the study as a whole: Among primary-vaccination clones, most reappeared after the booster, at 96% for CD4 and 88% for CD8. Weaker in magnitude, the secondary response showed a faster peak on day 5 versus 15.

Germline V gives CDR1 KGHDR, CDR2 SFDVKD. Trimming removed 3 bases from V and 8 bases from J; junction bases left unmatched: 5. The CDR3 is 14 amino acids. The authors made TCR cDNA by 5'RACE template switching, adding a universal primer site and UMIs. TCRdb passed the 5' RACE reads through MiXCR, listing each CDR3 protein once. The sample holds 100,000 to 150,000 distinct CDR3 sequences, 8% to 10% seen once. This clonotype was seen ten or more times. Its antigen is as yet unknown. The source is a man between 18 and 35 years old who received the YFV17D yellow fever vaccine. The starting material was CD8+ T cells sorted from PBMCs, obtained on the day of the yellow fever booster vaccination. The chain is built from TRBV24-1 and TRBJ2-1, with TRBD1 matching over 8 bases. CDR3 DNA sequence: TGTGCCACCAGTGATCCCGGGACAGGAGATGAGCAGTTCTTC. It is translated as CATSDPGTGDEQFF.